The TCR beta chain described here comes from a study of blood T cell repertoires in COVID-19. Assay: immunoSEQ multiplex PCR; the TCRdb copy retains only in-frame clones and omits some. This sample has about 210,000 clones, with 90% to 95% found just once. The trim removed 0 bases at V and 4 bases at J, leaving 6 bases unmatched. Germline V gene sequence: CDR1 SGHNT, CDR2 YYREEE (reference sequence). The CDR3 contains 15 residues. The sample consisted of peripheral blood. The TCR originated in a young man with acute or convalescent COVID-19. This sequence joins TRBV5-4 and TRBJ2-7, with 8 bases aligning to TRBD2. The CDR3 loop reads CASSLGSSGIYEQYF. CDR3 nucleotide sequence: TGTGCCAGCAGCTTGGGGAGTAGCGGGATTTACGAGCAGTACTTC.